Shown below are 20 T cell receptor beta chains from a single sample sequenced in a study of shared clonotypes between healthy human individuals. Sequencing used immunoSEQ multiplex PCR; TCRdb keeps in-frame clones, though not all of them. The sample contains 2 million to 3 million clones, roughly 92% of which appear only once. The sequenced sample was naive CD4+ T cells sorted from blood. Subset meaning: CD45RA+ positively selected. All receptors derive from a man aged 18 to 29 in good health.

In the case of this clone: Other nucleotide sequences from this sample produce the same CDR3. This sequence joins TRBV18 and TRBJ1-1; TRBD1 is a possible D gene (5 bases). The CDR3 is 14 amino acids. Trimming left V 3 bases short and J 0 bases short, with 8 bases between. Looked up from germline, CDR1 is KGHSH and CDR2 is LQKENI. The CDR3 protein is CASSPQGMNTEAFF. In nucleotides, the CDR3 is TGTGCCAGCTCACCGCAGGGAATGAACACTGAAGCTTTCTTT.

The CDR3 spells CASGSGGDKTDTQYF. The CDR3 DNA reads as TGTGCCAGCGGGTCTGGGGGGGATAAGACAGATACGCAGTATTTT. The chain uses TRBV28 and TRBJ2-3, with TRBD2 matching over 7 bases. The CDR3 runs 15 residues. V lost 8 bases and J lost 3; bases outside the gene matches: 11. In germline, CDR1 is MDHEN, CDR2 SYDVKM.

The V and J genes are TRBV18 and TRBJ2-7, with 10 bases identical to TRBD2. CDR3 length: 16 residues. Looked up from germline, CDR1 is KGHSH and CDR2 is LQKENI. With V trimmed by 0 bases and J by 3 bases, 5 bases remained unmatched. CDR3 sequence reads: CASSPPRASGSYEQYF. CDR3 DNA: TGTGCCAGCTCACCACCCAGGGCTAGCGGGAGCTACGAGCAGTACTTC.

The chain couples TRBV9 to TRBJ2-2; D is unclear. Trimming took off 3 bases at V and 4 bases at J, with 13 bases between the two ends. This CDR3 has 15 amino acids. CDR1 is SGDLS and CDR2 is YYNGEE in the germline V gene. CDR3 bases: TGTGCCAGCAGCGCTCACCCTGGGCCCACCGGGGAGCTGTTTTTT. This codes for CASSAHPGPTGELFF.

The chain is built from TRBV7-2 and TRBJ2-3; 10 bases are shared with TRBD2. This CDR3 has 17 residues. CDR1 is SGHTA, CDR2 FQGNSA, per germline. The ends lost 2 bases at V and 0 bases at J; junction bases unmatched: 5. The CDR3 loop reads CASSLITSGASTDTQYF. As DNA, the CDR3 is TGTGCCAGCAGCTTAATAACTAGCGGGGCTAGCACAGATACGCAGTATTTT.

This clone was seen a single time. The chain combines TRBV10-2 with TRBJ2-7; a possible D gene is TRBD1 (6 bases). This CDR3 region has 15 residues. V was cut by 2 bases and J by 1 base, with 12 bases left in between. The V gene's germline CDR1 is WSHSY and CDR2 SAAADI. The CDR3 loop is CASSEPGAVSYEQYF. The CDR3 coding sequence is TGCGCCAGCAGTGAGCCAGGGGCCGTTTCCTACGAGCAGTACTTC.

The CDR3 protein is CASSRDRATYEQYF. The CDR3 DNA is TGTGCCAGCAGCCGGGACAGGGCGACCTACGAGCAGTACTTC. The chain is built from TRBV7-2 and TRBJ2-7; 9 nucleotides line up with TRBD1. The ends lost 5 bases at V and 2 bases at J; junction bases unmatched: 4. The CDR3 contains 14 residues. CDR1 and CDR2 from the germline V gene are SGHTA and FQGNSA.

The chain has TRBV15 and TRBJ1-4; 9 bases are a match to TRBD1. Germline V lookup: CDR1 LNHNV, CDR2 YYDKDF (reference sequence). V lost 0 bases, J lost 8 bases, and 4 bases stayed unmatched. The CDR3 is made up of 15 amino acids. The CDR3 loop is CATSRDRGTGEKLFF. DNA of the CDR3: TGTGCCACCAGCAGAGATCGAGGGACAGGGGAAAAACTGTTTTTT. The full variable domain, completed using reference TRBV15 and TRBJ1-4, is DAMVIQNPRYQVTQFGKPVTLSCSQTLNHNVMYWYQQKSSQAPKLLFHYYDKDFNNEADTPDNFQSRRPNTSFCFLDIRSPGLGDTAMYLCATSRDRGTGEKLFFGSGTQLSVL.

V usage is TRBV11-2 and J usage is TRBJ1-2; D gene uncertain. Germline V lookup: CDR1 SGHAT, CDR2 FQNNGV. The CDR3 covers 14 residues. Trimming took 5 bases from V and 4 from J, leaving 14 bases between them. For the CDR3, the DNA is TGTGCCAGCAGCCTAGGACTGACCCCCTATGGCTACACCTTC. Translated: CASSLGLTPYGYTF.

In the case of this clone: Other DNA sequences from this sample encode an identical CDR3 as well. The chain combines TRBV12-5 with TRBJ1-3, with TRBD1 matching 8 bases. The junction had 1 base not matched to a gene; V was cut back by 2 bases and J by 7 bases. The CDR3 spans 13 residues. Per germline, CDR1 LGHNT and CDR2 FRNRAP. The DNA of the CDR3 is TGTGCTAGTGGTTTGACAGGGGGTAACACCATATATTTT. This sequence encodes CASGLTGGNTIYF.

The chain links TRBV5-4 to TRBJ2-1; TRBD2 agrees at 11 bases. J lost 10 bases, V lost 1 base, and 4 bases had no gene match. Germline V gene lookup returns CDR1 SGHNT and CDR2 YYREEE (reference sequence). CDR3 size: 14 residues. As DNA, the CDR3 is TGTGCCAGCAGCTTGTCACTAGCGGGAGTCGAGCAGTTCTTC. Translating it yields CASSLSLAGVEQFF.

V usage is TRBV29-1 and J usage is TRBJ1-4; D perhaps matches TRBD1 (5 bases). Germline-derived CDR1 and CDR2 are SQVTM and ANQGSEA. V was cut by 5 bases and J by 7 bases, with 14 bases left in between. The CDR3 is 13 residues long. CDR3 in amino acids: CSVNQGGSEKLFF. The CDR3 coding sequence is TGCAGCGTTAACCAGGGCGGTTCTGAAAAACTGTTTTTT.

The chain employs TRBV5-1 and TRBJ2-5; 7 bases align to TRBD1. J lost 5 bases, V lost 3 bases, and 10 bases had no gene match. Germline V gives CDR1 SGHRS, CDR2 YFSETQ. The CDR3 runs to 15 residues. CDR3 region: CASSSWDSSGETQYF. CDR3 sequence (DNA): TGCGCCAGCAGCTCATGGGACAGCTCGGGGGAGACCCAGTACTTC.

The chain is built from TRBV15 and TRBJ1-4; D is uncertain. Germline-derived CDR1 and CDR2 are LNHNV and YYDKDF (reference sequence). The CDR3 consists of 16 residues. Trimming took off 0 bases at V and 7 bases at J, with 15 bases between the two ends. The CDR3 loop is CATSRDSAQWAEKLFF. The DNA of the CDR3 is TGTGCCACCAGCAGAGATTCCGCACAATGGGCTGAAAAACTGTTTTTT.

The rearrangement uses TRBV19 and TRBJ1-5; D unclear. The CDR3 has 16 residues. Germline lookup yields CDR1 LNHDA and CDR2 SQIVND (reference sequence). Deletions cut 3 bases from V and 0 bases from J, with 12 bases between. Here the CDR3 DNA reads TGTGCCAGTAGTATCCGGGGATCTTATAGCAATCAGCCCCAGCATTTT. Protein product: CASSIRGSYSNQPQHF.

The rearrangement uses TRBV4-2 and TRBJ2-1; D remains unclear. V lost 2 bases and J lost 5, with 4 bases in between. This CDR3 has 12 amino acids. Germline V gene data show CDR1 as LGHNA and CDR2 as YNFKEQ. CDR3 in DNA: TGTGCCAGCAGCCAATTGGACAATGAGCAGTTCTTC. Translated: CASSQLDNEQFF.

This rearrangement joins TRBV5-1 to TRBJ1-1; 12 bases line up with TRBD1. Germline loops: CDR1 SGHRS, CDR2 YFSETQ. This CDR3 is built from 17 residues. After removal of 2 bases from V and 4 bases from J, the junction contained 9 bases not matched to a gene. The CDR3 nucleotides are TGCGCCAGCAGCTTTGCGTCTGGGGACAGGGGGCCCACTGAAGCTTTCTTT. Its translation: CASSFASGDRGPTEAFF.

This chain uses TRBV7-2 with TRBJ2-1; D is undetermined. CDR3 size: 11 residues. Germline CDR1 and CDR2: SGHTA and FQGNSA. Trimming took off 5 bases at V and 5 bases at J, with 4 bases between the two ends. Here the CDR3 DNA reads TGTGCCAGCAGCAAAAACAATGAGCAGTTCTTC. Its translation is CASSKNNEQFF.

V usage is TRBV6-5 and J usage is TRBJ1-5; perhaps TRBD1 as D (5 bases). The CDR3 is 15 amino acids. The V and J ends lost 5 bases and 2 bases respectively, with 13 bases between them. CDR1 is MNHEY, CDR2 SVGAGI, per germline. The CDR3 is CASSPQGGGNQPQHF. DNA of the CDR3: TGTGCCAGCAGTCCCCAGGGAGGTGGCAATCAGCCCCAGCATTTT.

The DNA for the CDR3 is TGTGCCAGCAGCTTGCAGGGACCCCCCAACACCGGGGAGCTGTTTTTT. As protein: CASSLQGPPNTGELFF. The chain recombines TRBV7-9 with TRBJ2-2; TRBD1 or TRBD2 may be the D gene (5 bases each). The CDR3 consists of 16 residues. In germline, CDR1 is SEHNR, CDR2 FQNEAQ (reference sequence). Trimming pared 3 bases from V and 2 bases from J, leaving 13 bases between.